The next 11 T cell receptor beta chains were all read from a single sample in a study of T cells in Graves' hyperthyroidism and ophthalmopathy. RNA transcripts served as the template for amplifying TCR beta CDR3 regions. Using the HTBI primer set, a first-round RT-PCR was run on the TCR CDR3. TCRdb independently ran MiXCR on the multiplex PCR reads; one entry per CDR3 protein. The sample lists hundreds of thousands of distinct CDR3 sequences, approximately 13% occurring once. The sample comprised blood. These receptors were collected from a woman under 30 with Graves' hyperthyroidism.

This clonotype was seen many times. The rearrangement links TRBV2 to TRBJ1-1; maybe TRBD1 (5 bases). Germline V gene lookup returns CDR1 SNHLY and CDR2 FYNNEI. V dropped 3 bases and J dropped 4 bases, with 12 bases sitting between them. This CDR3 is 14 amino acids long. The CDR3 coding sequence is TGTGCCAGCAGTGAGGGGCAGGGAGGCACTGAAGCTTTCTTT. Translated, it gives CASSEGQGGTEAFF.

V gene TRBV19 combines with J gene TRBJ1-4; 10 bases agree with TRBD1. The CDR3 sequence is 16 residues long. CDR1 LNHDA and CDR2 SQIVND come from the germline V gene (reference sequence). The V segment lost 4 bases and the J segment 3 bases; nucleotides outside the gene matches: 5. The CDR3 sequence is CASSTGQGSPNEKLFF. CDR3 nucleotides: TGTGCCAGTAGTACGGGACAGGGGTCCCCTAATGAAAAACTGTTTTTT. The full variable domain, in which reference TRBV19 and TRBJ1-4 provide the parts outside the CDR3, is DGGITQSPKYLFRKEGQNVTLSCEQNLNHDAMYWYRQDPGQGLRLIYYSQIVNDFQKGDIAEGYSVSREKKESFPLTVTSAQKNPTAFYLCASSTGQGSPNEKLFFGSGTQLSVL.

This clonotype came up a few times. The chain recombines TRBV20-1 with TRBJ1-6, with no clear D. There are 16 residues in the CDR3. The V gene's germline CDR1 is DFQATT and CDR2 SNEGSKA (reference sequence). Trimming took off 2 bases at V and 0 bases at J, with 11 bases between the two ends. The CDR3, as DNA: TGCAGTGCTAGAAAGGACGGCAGCTCCTATAATTCACCCCTCCACTTT. Its protein product is CSARKDGSSYNSPLHF.

This clonotype was detected once. J is TRBJ2-7 and V is TRBV28, with 11 bases aligning to TRBD2. CDR3 length: 15 residues. The V gene end was trimmed by 6 bases and the J gene end by 6 bases; junction bases not matched to a gene: 10. Germline CDR1 MDHEN, CDR2 SYDVKM. The CDR3 here is CASSFRSGGAGEQYF. The CDR3 DNA reads TGTGCCAGCAGCTTTCGTAGCGGGGGGGCCGGCGAGCAGTACTTC.

In its sample, this clonotype was seen many times. The chain uses TRBV6-1 and TRBJ2-3; D remains unclear. V was cut by 4 bases and J by 6 bases, with 11 bases left in between. Germline V lookup: CDR1 MNHNS, CDR2 SASEGT. This CDR3 spans 13 amino acids. CDR3: CASSGRSADTQYF. For the CDR3, the DNA is TGTGCCAGCAGTGGTAGAAGCGCGGATACGCAGTATTTT.

The gene calls are TRBV19 and TRBJ2-5; D remains ambiguous. This CDR3 contains 16 residues. The germline V gene encodes CDR1 LNHDA and CDR2 SQIVND (reference sequence). V was clipped by 10 bases and J by 3 bases, with 24 bases between them. The CDR3 loop is CATNERAGMSEETQYF. The CDR3 DNA reads TGTGCCACAAACGAAAGGGCCGGCATGTCAGAAGAGACCCAGTACTTC. Full variable domain (missing parts from reference TRBV19 and TRBJ2-5): DGGITQSPKYLFRKEGQNVTLSCEQNLNHDAMYWYRQDPGQGLRLIYYSQIVNDFQKGDIAEGYSVSREKKESFPLTVTSAQKNPTAFYLCATNERAGMSEETQYFGPGTRLLVL.

This clonotype was seen at least ten times. This sequence may be a read error, since a much larger clone differs from it by one base. V usage is TRBV30 and J usage is TRBJ1-1; D remains unclear. V gave up 4 bases and J gave up 4 bases, with 13 bases separating them. Germline V CDR1 and CDR2: GTSNPN, SVGIG (reference sequence). This CDR3 spans 13 amino acids. This CDR3 is CAWINLEATEAFF. In DNA, the CDR3 is TGTGCCTGGATCAACCTGGAGGCCACTGAAGCTTTCTTT.

The chain employs TRBV12-3 or TRBV12-4 and TRBJ1-5; 7 positions agree with TRBD1. CDR3 size: 14 residues. Trimming cost V 4 bases and J 2 bases; bases outside gene matches: 2. The CDR3 spells CASSYTGGNQPQHF. CDR3 bases: TGTGCCAGCAGTTACACAGGGGGCAATCAGCCCCAGCATTTT.

This clonotype was observed many times. The chain combines TRBV7-6 with TRBJ2-1, with 13 bases fitting TRBD2. Trimming at V came to 5 bases and at J to 7 bases, leaving 5 bases not matched to a gene. Germline CDR1 is SGHVS and CDR2 is FNYEAQ. The CDR3 loop spans 15 amino acids. For the CDR3, the DNA is TGTGCCAGCAGCCAGGGACTAGCGGGGATAAATGAGCAGTTCTTC. Translated, it gives CASSQGLAGINEQFF.

The chain links TRBV25-1 to TRBJ2-5, with TRBD2 as a possible D gene (6 bases). The germline CDR1 and CDR2 sequences are MGHDK and SYGVNS. Trimming shortened V by 7 bases and J by 4 bases, and 16 bases separated the two germline ends. The CDR3 length is 14 residues. CDR3 residues: CASTSRGGRETQYF. DNA for the CDR3: TGTGCCAGCACCTCGCGGGGAGGACGAGAGACCCAGTACTTC. Full variable domain (remainder filled in from reference TRBV25-1 and TRBJ2-5): EADIYQTPRYLVIGTGKKITLECSQTMGHDKMYWYQQDPGMELHLIHYSYGVNSTEKGDLSSESTVSRIRTEHFPLTLESARPSHTSQYLCASTSRGGRETQYFGPGTRLLVL.

This clonotype showed up many times. The chain employs TRBV28 and TRBJ2-2; TRBD2 might be the D (6 bases). V was cut by 4 bases and J by 3 bases, with 9 bases left in between. Per germline, CDR1 MDHEN and CDR2 SYDVKM. The CDR3 sequence is 14 residues long. DNA for the CDR3: TGTGCCAGCAGTTCGGGAGCTTACACCGGGGAGCTGTTTTTT. Protein: CASSSGAYTGELFF. The full variable domain, in which reference TRBV28 and TRBJ2-2 provide the parts outside the CDR3, is DVKVTQSSRYLVKRTGEKVFLECVQDMDHENMFWYRQDPGLGLRLIYFSYDVKMKEKGDIPEGYSVSREKKERFSLILESASTNQTSMYLCASSSGAYTGELFFGEGSRLTVL.